The rows below give T cell receptor beta chains drawn from one sample of a study of cytomegalovirus exposure and HLA in healthy donors. Repertoires were generated with immunoSEQ multiplex PCR, while TCRdb's copy carries only in-frame clones and drops some. The sample has 200,000 to 300,000 clones, around four fifths seen once. Sequenced sample: PBMCs. All receptors come from a woman in her 40s in good health and CMV-seropositive. Each CDR3 is given with its conserved first and last residue. Fields, in order: V gene, J gene, D gene, clone size, CDR3 DNA, CDR3 protein. D genes are given only for firm matches. Size is stated for part of the rows, as once, few or many counts, or as a class when the clone is expanded.

TRBV7-6	TRBJ2-7	-	-	TGTGCCAGCAGCTTGGGGCAGGCGAGCTCCTACGAGCAGTACTTC	CASSLGQASSYEQYF
TRBV19	TRBJ1-1	-	few	TGTGCCAGTAGTATTCGGACACAACTCGGCAACACTGAAGCTTTCTTT	CASSIRTQLGNTEAFF
TRBV5-1	TRBJ2-7	TRBD1	-	TGCGCCAGCAGCCCAGAGACAGGGAACTCCTACGAGCAGTACTTC	CASSPETGNSYEQYF
TRBV5-4	TRBJ1-1	-	-	TGTGCCAGCAGCGGCCTGACAAGTAACACTGAAGCTTTCTTT	CASSGLTSNTEAFF
TRBV30	TRBJ1-4	-	few	TGTGCCTGGAGTTTCAGGGGAGGGGAAAAACTGTTTTTT	CAWSFRGGEKLFF
TRBV30	TRBJ2-3	TRBD1	-	TGTGCCTGGACAGGGGGCAGAGATACGCAGTATTTT	CAWTGGRDTQYF
TRBV7-9	TRBJ1-2	-	-	TGTGCCAGCAGCTTTATTGCAATCCAGGGCTACACCTTC	CASSFIAIQGYTF
TRBV5-1	TRBJ2-3	-	-	TGCGCCAGCGATGATGGGGGGAACACAGATACGCAGTATTTT	CASDDGGNTDTQYF
TRBV2	TRBJ1-5	-	-	TGTGCCAGCAGTGGGGGACTCCCACAGCCCCAGCATTTT	CASSGGLPQPQHF
TRBV28	TRBJ2-5	TRBD2	-	TGTGCCAGCAGGTCGGGGGGGTGGGAGACCCAGTACTTC	CASRSGGWETQYF
TRBV6-6	TRBJ2-5	-	-	TGTGCCAGCAGTTTATCCGGGGAGACCCAGTACTTC	CASSLSGETQYF
TRBV7-9	TRBJ1-2	-	-	TGTGCCAGCAGCTTGGAGGGGTGGGACTATGGCTACACCTTC	CASSLEGWDYGYTF
TRBV19	TRBJ2-7	-	-	TGTGCCAGTAGTATCACAGACAGCTCCTACGAGCAGTACTTC	CASSITDSSYEQYF
TRBV4-2	TRBJ1-1	-	-	TGTGCCAGCAGCCAGGCCGGGAGGCTGAACACTGAAGCTTTCTTT	CASSQAGRLNTEAFF
TRBV6-1	TRBJ1-1	-	-	TGTGCCAGCAGTGAATTGCGGCGGACTGAAGCTTTCTTT	CASSELRRTEAFF
TRBV29-1	TRBJ2-3	TRBD2	-	TGCAGCGCCGGTGCGGGACTAGCGGATAGCACAGATACGCAGTATTTT	CSAGAGLADSTDTQYF
TRBV19	TRBJ1-1	-	-	TGTGCCAGTAGTGAGTCGATGAACACTGAAGCTTTCTTT	CASSESMNTEAFF
TRBV11-2	TRBJ2-7	-	-	TGTGCCAGCAGCCCCTATATGCAGGGCCCTAGCGAGCAGTACTTC	CASSPYMQGPSEQYF
TRBV7-3	TRBJ1-1	-	-	TGTGCCAGCAGTTCCCGGGGAGACACTGAAGCTTTCTTT	CASSSRGDTEAFF
TRBV6-5	TRBJ1-6	-	-	TGTGCCAGCAGCACAGGGTATCGTTCACCCCTCCACTTT	CASSTGYRSPLHF